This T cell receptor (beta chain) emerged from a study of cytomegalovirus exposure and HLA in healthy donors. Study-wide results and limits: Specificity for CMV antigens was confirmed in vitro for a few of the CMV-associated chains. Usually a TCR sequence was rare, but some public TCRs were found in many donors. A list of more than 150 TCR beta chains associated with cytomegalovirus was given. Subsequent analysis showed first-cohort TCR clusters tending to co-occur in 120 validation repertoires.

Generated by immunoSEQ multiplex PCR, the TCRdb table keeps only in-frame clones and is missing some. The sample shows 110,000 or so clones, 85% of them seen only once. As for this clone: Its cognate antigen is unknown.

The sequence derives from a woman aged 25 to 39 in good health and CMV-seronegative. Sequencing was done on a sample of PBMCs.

The CDR3 is CASSIRRDQPQHF. CDR3 sequence (DNA): TGTGCCAGTAGTATAAGGAGGGATCAGCCCCAGCATTTT. The chain carries TRBV19 and TRBJ1-5; unclear D gene. Trimming removed 2 bases from V and 5 bases from J, with 7 bases in between. The CDR3 consists of 13 residues. Germline V lookup: CDR1 LNHDA, CDR2 SQIVND (reference sequence).